This T cell receptor (beta chain) was obtained from a study of T cell repertoires in cytomegalovirus infection. Study-level background: Public TCR beta signatures marked donors with CMV infection and the matching HLA.

Unmatched junction bases numbered 9, after V lost 6 bases and J lost 2 bases. Per the germline V gene, CDR1 is MDHEN and CDR2 is SYDVKM. CDR3 length equals 16 residues. Each CDR3 protein gets one entry after TCRdb re-called the reads with MiXCR. The sample lists some 180,000 distinct CDR3 sequences; 8% to 10% were seen once. About this clonotype itself: Just one base apart from a much larger clone, this may be a read error.

The chain couples TRBV28 to TRBJ2-7, with 11 bases identical to TRBD1. The sample was PBMCs. The clonotype originates from a human donor in good health (CMV status not recorded). Some clones in this sample may be carry-over from other donors' samples. In DNA, the CDR3 is TGTGCCAGCAGGGCCCCCAGGACAGGGGGCACCTACGAGCAGTACTTC. Translating gives CASRAPRTGGTYEQYF.